The table lists the clone carrying this T cell receptor (beta chain) with many counts. What it recognizes is unknown. According to the study, TCR beta libraries were built with iRepertoire HTBI primers and CDR3-region Arm-PCR. TCRdb recomputed calls from the multiplex PCR reads with MiXCR, one row per CDR3 protein. The sample lists roughly 560,000 distinct CDR3 sequences; about 12% were seen once. Trimming pared 0 bases from V and 7 bases from J, leaving 13 bases between. This CDR3 region has 14 residues. Germline V lookup: CDR1 KGHSH, CDR2 LQKENI. This record belongs to a study of regulatory T cells in long-lasting Graves disease. Study-wide results and caveats: Graves' patients with persistent disease showed TCR diversity lower than patients newly diagnosed. Among samples with persistent disease, TRBV28, TRBJ1-2 and TRBJ2-5 were favored.

The sample's time point: newly diagnosed GD, antithyroid drugs for less than 3 months. PBMC RNA served as the TCR library source. Graves' disease diagnoses used American Thyroid Association guidelines. This sample was also put to use in a study of T cells in Graves' hyperthyroidism and ophthalmopathy.

The rearrangement links TRBV18 to TRBJ2-7; tentatively, D is TRBD2 (5 bases). The source material was peripheral blood mononuclear cells (PBMCs), sampled at new diagnosis, from a patient treated with antithyroid drugs. The receptor was isolated from a woman aged 30 to 39 with Graves disease. The CDR3 bases are TGTGCCAGCTCACCACCCACCAGCGGCGGGGAGCAGTACTTC. Translation: CASSPPTSGGEQYF. Looking up the rest from reference TRBV18 and TRBJ2-7 gives the full variable domain: NAGVMQNPRHLVRRRGQEARLRCSPMKGHSHVYWYRQLPEEGLKFMVYLQKENIIDESGMPKERFSAEFPKEGPSILRIQQVVRGDSAAYFCASSPPTSGGEQYFGPGTRLTVT.